The 4 T cell receptor beta chains in this list originate from one sample, sequenced in a study of CD8+CD57+ T cells in acquired aplastic anemia. Those patients picked for sequencing had displayed CD8+CD57+ cell expansion on flow cytometry. CDR3 and TCR beta VDJ profiling relied on genomic DNA as the template. TCRdb reanalysed the reads using MiXCR and keeps one entry per CDR3 protein. The table records about 190,000 distinct CDR3 sequences, under 55% of them present only once. The sample consisted of sorted CD4+, CD8+, or CD8+CD57+ T cells (not recorded which) from PBMCs. These receptors originate from a human donor with aplastic anemia.

In its sample, this clonotype was seen many times. The chain couples TRBV15 to TRBJ1-1, with a possible D match to TRBD1 (6 bases). V was cut by 2 bases and J by 2 bases, with 9 bases left in between. This CDR3 has 14 amino acids. Germline V CDR1 and CDR2: LNHNV, YYDKDF (reference sequence). Here the CDR3 reads CATSRKGGNTEAFF. Here the CDR3 DNA reads TGTGCCACCAGCAGAAAGGGGGGAAACACTGAAGCTTTCTTT.

The chain recombines TRBV7-2 with TRBJ2-7; 8 bases match TRBD1. CDR3 length equals 15 residues. Germline values: CDR1 SGHTA, CDR2 FQGNSA. V dropped 3 bases and J dropped 2; count of bases not matched to a gene: 6. The CDR3 nucleotides read TGTGCCAGCAGCTTCTCCGGGACAGGAACCTACGAGCAGTACTTC. Translating it yields CASSFSGTGTYEQYF.

The genes are TRBV7-9 and TRBJ2-7, with TRBD1 as a possible D gene (6 bases). The germline V and J ends were trimmed by 2 bases and 3 bases, with 8 bases remaining between them. Germline V gene lookup returns CDR1 SEHNR and CDR2 FQNEAQ (reference sequence). The CDR3 is 13 residues long. DNA of the CDR3: TGTGCCAGCAGCTTAACAGGGCACTACGAGCAGTACTTC. Translating gives CASSLTGHYEQYF.

The rearrangement uses TRBV20-1 and TRBJ2-1; 8 bases are a match to TRBD2. The germline V gene encodes CDR1 DFQATT and CDR2 SNEGSKA (reference sequence). The V segment lost 8 bases and the J segment 5 bases; nucleotides outside the gene matches: 8. The CDR3 runs 13 residues. CDR3 in amino acids: CSFVAGRNNEQFF. The CDR3, as DNA: TGCAGTTTCGTAGCGGGACGGAACAATGAGCAGTTCTTC.